This T cell receptor (beta chain) originates from a study of human thymus T cells. Study-wide results and caveats: Thymic and blood repertoires seemed to favor certain V and J genes. Related research described strongly overlapping thymic repertoires in unrelated people.

Sequencing was performed with immunoSEQ multiplex PCR; in TCRdb, only in-frame clones are kept and a portion is missing. The profile shows some 120,000 clones, about 95% of them singletons. Corrective cardiac operations yielded the resected thymus tissue. The donors were infants in Finland with congenital heart defects, otherwise immunologically healthy. Comments on this clone: Its specificity is not known.

The germline gives CDR1 MNHEY, CDR2 SMNVEV (reference sequence). Trimming took off 10 bases at V and 3 bases at J, with 32 bases between the two ends. The CDR3 has 19 residues. The chain combines TRBV27 with TRBJ2-3; D is perhaps TRBD2 (6 bases). The clonotype comes from a boy in the first two years of life with a congenital heart defect but otherwise immunologically healthy. Source material: thymus tissue. CDR3 bases: TGTGCCACTCTCCCGGAATTTTGGTCCGGTCGGGGGTGGACAGATACGCAGTATTTT. Translated: CATLPEFWSGRGWTDTQYF.